The 14 T cell receptor beta chains given below trace back to one sample, sequenced in a study of identical twins. TCRdb analysed the 5' RACE reads with MiXCR anew, one entry per CDR3 protein. The table has under 300,000 distinct CDR3 sequences, roughly an eighth seen once. The sample was memory (CD45RO+) T cells sorted from blood. The receptors here all came from a woman aged 18-29 years in good health.

This clonotype was counted a few times. CDR3 sequence: CASSQDFAGGGNEQFF. The CDR3 bases are TGTGCCAGCAGCCAAGATTTTGCCGGGGGAGGCAATGAGCAGTTCTTC. The chain recombines TRBV3-1 with TRBJ2-1, with D possibly being TRBD2 (6 bases). The CDR3 spans 16 residues. V was shortened by 0 bases and J by 6 bases, with 15 bases between the two germline ends. Germline CDR1 is LGHDT and CDR2 is YNNKEL (reference sequence).

This clonotype was seen a handful of times. This chain connects TRBV2 to TRBJ2-7, with 8 nucleotides matching TRBD2. In germline, CDR1 is SNHLY, CDR2 FYNNEI. The CDR3 has 15 amino acids. V lost 6 bases, J lost 3 bases, and 10 bases stayed unmatched. The CDR3 region has the DNA TGTGCCAGCAGCGAGACTAGCGCGACTCACTACGAGCAGTACTTC. Protein: CASSETSATHYEQYF.

The chain uses TRBV20-1 and TRBJ1-5; 7 bases are shared with TRBD1. The V and J ends lost 5 bases and 4 bases, in that order; junction bases with no gene match: 8. The CDR3 consists of 14 residues. Germline-derived CDR1 and CDR2 are DFQATT and SNEGSKA (reference sequence). CDR3 bases: TGCAGTGCTCCCCTTCCGGGACAGAATCAGCCCCAGCATTTT. Protein: CSAPLPGQNQPQHF.

This clonotype was found many times. Germline and junction disagree at one end, which may indicate a read error. The chain recombines TRBV20-1 with TRBJ2-3; 7 bases agree with TRBD1. Germline values: CDR1 DFQATT, CDR2 SNEGSKA (reference sequence). CDR3 length equals 13 residues. DNA for the CDR3: TGCAGTGCGAGAGGTCAGGGGGTGGATACGCAGTATTTT. Translated: CSARGQGVDTQYF.

This sequence joins TRBV10-3 and TRBJ1-1; 11 nucleotides agree with TRBD1. This CDR3 is 14 amino acids long. In germline, CDR1 is ENHRY, CDR2 SYGVKD. V dropped 4 bases and J dropped 10; count of bases not matched to a gene: 8. The CDR3 is CAISGGQGARGAFF. The CDR3 bases are TGTGCCATCAGTGGTGGACAGGGGGCGCGTGGAGCTTTCTTT.

Only a few counts were recorded for this clonotype. The V and J genes are TRBV9 and TRBJ2-2; D not resolved. The CDR3 totals 13 residues. V lost 0 bases, J lost 1 base, and 1 base lay in between. Germline V gene lookup returns CDR1 SGDLS and CDR2 YYNGEE. In DNA form, the CDR3 reads TGTGCCAGCAGCGTAGGGAACACCGGGGAGCTGTTTTTT. It specifies CASSVGNTGELFF.

The V gene is TRBV4-1, the J gene TRBJ2-1; TRBD2 agrees at 8 bases. The trim removed 1 base at V and 4 bases at J, leaving 9 bases unmatched. CDR1 is MGHRA and CDR2 is YSYEKL in the germline V gene. This CDR3 has 17 residues. In DNA form, the CDR3 reads TGCGCCAGCAGCCAAGGGACTAGCCAAAGGGGATACAATGAGCAGTTCTTC. Amino acid sequence: CASSQGTSQRGYNEQFF.

The V gene is TRBV7-2, the J gene TRBJ1-2; no definite D call. Trimming stripped 5 bases from V and 5 bases from J, with 9 bases between. The CDR3 has 12 residues. CDR1 is SGHTA and CDR2 is FQGNSA in the germline V gene. The CDR3, as DNA: TGTGCCAGCAGCCTGAGAATTTATGGCTACACCTTC. It specifies CASSLRIYGYTF.

This chain uses TRBV4-2 with TRBJ2-7; 11 bases are a match to TRBD1. The CDR3 totals 17 residues. J lost 6 bases, V lost 5 bases, and 15 bases had no gene match. The germline gives CDR1 LGHNA, CDR2 YNFKEQ. CDR3 residues: CASSIQSGQGAVGEQYF. CDR3 in DNA: TGTGCCAGCAGCATTCAGTCTGGACAGGGGGCTGTGGGCGAGCAGTACTTC.

The chain has TRBV13 and TRBJ1-2; 9 positions agree with TRBD1. Germline V gene data show CDR1 as PRHDT and CDR2 as FYEKMQ (reference sequence). After removal of 5 bases from V and 4 bases from J, the junction contained 5 bases not matched to a gene. This CDR3 has 14 amino acids. CDR3 sequence: CASSEQGAGYGYTF. The DNA for the CDR3 is TGTGCCAGCAGCGAACAGGGGGCCGGCTATGGCTACACCTTC.

This clonotype was seen many times. V and J are TRBV12-3 or TRBV12-4 and TRBJ1-5; the D is unclear. The CDR3 length is 12 residues. The V end was cut by 6 bases, the J end by 5 bases, with 8 bases between. CDR3 protein: CASSRSYQPQHF. CDR3 in DNA: TGTGCCAGCAGCCGAAGTTATCAGCCCCAGCATTTT.

In this sample, this clonotype turned up a few times. The chain carries TRBV12-3 or TRBV12-4 and TRBJ1-2; D is unresolved. V shed 7 bases and J shed 4 bases, with 19 bases lying between them. The CDR3 covers 15 residues. CDR3 nucleotide sequence: TGTGCCAGCACCACGAGGCCGGAGTTGAGCTATGGCTACACCTTC. Encoded protein: CASTTRPELSYGYTF.

This clonotype showed up just a few times. This chain uses TRBV14 with TRBJ2-1; D is possibly TRBD2 (5 bases). V was trimmed by 3 bases and J by 2 bases, leaving 8 bases between them. Germline values: CDR1 SGHDN, CDR2 FVKESK. The CDR3 loop spans 14 amino acids. DNA of the CDR3: TGTGCCAGCAGCCAGGACTTAACCTACAATGAGCAGTTCTTC. Its translation is CASSQDLTYNEQFF. Based on the CDR3 plus reference TRBV14 and TRBJ2-1, the full variable domain is EAGVTQFPSHSVIEKGQTVTLRCDPISGHDNLYWYRRVMGKEIKFLLHFVKESKQDESGMPNNRFLAERTGGTYSTLKVQPAELEDSGVYFCASSQDLTYNEQFFGPGTRLTVL.

Only a few counts were recorded for this clonotype. The chain is built from TRBV2 and TRBJ1-5, with 8 bases aligning to TRBD1. The V and J ends lost 8 bases and 0 bases, in that order; junction bases with no gene match: 12. Per the germline V gene, CDR1 is SNHLY and CDR2 is FYNNEI. The CDR3 sequence is 17 residues long. CDR3 sequence reads: CASSRGRKFNSNQPQHF. CDR3 in DNA: TGTGCCAGCTCCAGGGGGCGCAAATTCAATAGCAATCAGCCCCAGCATTTT. Full variable domain (rest looked up from reference TRBV2 and TRBJ1-5): EPEVTQTPSHQVTQMGQEVILRCVPISNHLYFYWYRQILGQKVEFLVSFYNNEISEKSEIFDDQFSVERPDGSNFTLKIRSTKLEDSAMYFCASSRGRKFNSNQPQHFGDGTRLSIL.